The T cell receptor (beta chain) under discussion was sequenced for a study of radiation and T cells in renal cell carcinoma. Findings and limits, study-wide: From baseline, blood top tumor clonotypes peaked at 2 weeks post-radiation. Without pretreatment biopsies, baseline tumor clonotype presence was undetermined.

As regards this clone: Its specificity is not known.

Time point noted: baseline pretreatment blood. Treatment indicated: 15 Gy SBRT to primary tumor, nephrectomy 4 weeks later. Produced via immunoSEQ multiplex PCR; TCRdb's table is partial and in-frame only. The sample shows 150,000 or so clones, around four fifths of them seen only once. The CDR3 is made up of 14 amino acids. Germline lookup yields CDR1 PRHDT and CDR2 FYEKMQ (reference sequence). V dropped 4 bases and J dropped 2; count of bases not matched to a gene: 4. The gene calls are TRBV13 and TRBJ2-7; TRBD2 agrees at 8 bases. This TCR was sampled from a woman aged 45 to 65 with renal cell carcinoma. This specimen was blood, taken from a patient whose treatment included radiotherapy and nephrectomy. CDR3 nucleotide sequence: TGTGCCAGCAGCTCTGGGGGACTAGCCTACGAGCAGTACTTC. Translating it yields CASSSGGLAYEQYF.